This T cell receptor (beta chain) comes out of a study of shared clonotypes between healthy human individuals. This was a deep-level run. Sequencing was performed with immunoSEQ multiplex PCR; in TCRdb, only in-frame clones are kept and a portion is missing. The sample gives about 2.4 million clones, 93% of which show up once; 0.36% is in the top ten. V was clipped by 2 bases and J by 2 bases, with 10 bases between them. The length of the CDR3 is 15 residues. Germline V CDR1 and CDR2: KGHSH, LQKENI. Sequencing input: naive CD4+ T cells from PBMCs. Described subset: CD45RA+ positively selected. V is TRBV18 and J is TRBJ2-1; D is uncertain. The TCR was taken from a man between 18 and 35 years old in good health. Some clones in this sample may be carry-over from other donors' samples. This chain's CDR3 is CASSPEAVTYNEQFF. The CDR3 nucleotides are TGTGCCAGCTCACCAGAGGCGGTAACCTACAATGAGCAGTTCTTC.